Listed below are T cell receptor beta chains from one sample, sequenced in a study of T cell repertoires in cytomegalovirus infection. One entry per CDR3 protein, called by TCRdb with MiXCR from the reads. Of about 500,000 distinct CDR3 sequences in the sample, around a third were seen once. These receptors are not linked to any known antigen. Here the sequenced sample was cultured PBMCs, taken from culture after CMV antigen stimulation. The receptor source for this set is a human donor in good health (CMV status not recorded). Some clones in this sample may be carry-over from other donors' samples. CDR3s include the opening cysteine and the closing phenylalanine or tryptophan. D genes are given only for firm matches. The size entry is marked missing in some rows and otherwise reads once, few, many or a size class.

v_gene	abundance	d_gene	j_gene	CDR3nt	CDR3aa
TRBV7-2	many	TRBD1	TRBJ2-5	TGTGCCAGCAGCTTATCGGACAGGGGGGAGACCCAGTACTTC	CASSLSDRGETQYF
TRBV4-3	.	.	TRBJ1-6	TGCGCCAGCAGCCCCGGAGGGGCTTATAATTCACCCCTCCACTTT	CASSPGGAYNSPLHF
TRBV9	.	TRBD1	TRBJ2-1	TGTGCCAGCAGCGTAGGTGGTGGGGACAGGGGGAATGAGCAGTTCTTC	CASSVGGGDRGNEQFF
TRBV4-1	few	.	TRBJ2-1	TGCGCCAGCAGCCAAGTCACTGGTTACAATGAGCAGTTCTTC	CASSQVTGYNEQFF
TRBV7-7	.	TRBD1	TRBJ2-2	TGTGCCAGCAGCTGGCGGACAGGGGGCCACGGGGAGCTGTTTTTT	CASSWRTGGHGELFF
TRBV30	.	.	TRBJ1-2	TGTGCCTGGAGCCCTCCACCTCTAGATTTC	CAWSPPPLDF
TRBV6-4	few	.	TRBJ2-2	TGTGCCAGCAGTGACAGGGGCACCGGGGAGCTGTTTTTT	CASSDRGTGELFF
TRBV7-8	few	TRBD2	TRBJ2-1	TGTGCCAGCAGCTTGAGACTAGCGGGTCGTGAGCAGTTCTTC	CASSLRLAGREQFF
TRBV2	.	.	TRBJ1-3	TGTGCCAGCAAGGGCTTTGGGGGAAACACCATATATTTT	CASKGFGGNTIYF
TRBV7-8	many	.	TRBJ1-2	TGTGCCAGCAGCTTAGGGACGGCTGGCTATGGCTACACCTTC	CASSLGTAGYGYTF
TRBV28	.	TRBD2	TRBJ2-5	TGTGCCAGCAAATTTAGCGGGGGGCCCCAAGAGACCCAGTACTTC	CASKFSGGPQETQYF
TRBV12-3/TRBV12-4	.	TRBD1	TRBJ1-6	TGTGCCAGCAGTTTTGATCAACCCTTGGACAGGGATTCCTATAATTCACCCCTCCACTTT	CASSFDQPLDRDSYNSPLHF
TRBV29-1	once	.	TRBJ2-1	TGCAGCGCCGGGGGTCCGGATGAGCAGTTCTTC	CSAGGPDEQFF
TRBV12-5	.	.	TRBJ1-1	.	CASGLGTGGGTEAFF
TRBV28	.	TRBD2	TRBJ2-1	TGTGCCAGCAGGGAGGGGACAGGGGCCCGACTAGCGGGGGTCTACAATGAGCAGTTCTTC	CASREGTGARLAGVYNEQFF
TRBV4-1	.	.	TRBJ2-3	TGCGCCAGCAGCCCAGGACAGGGAGGGGCAGATACGCAGTATTTT	CASSPGQGGADTQYF
TRBV7-9	few	.	TRBJ1-2	TGTGCCAGCAGCTTAGGGGAGGTCGGGGGCGGCTACACCTTC	CASSLGEVGGGYTF
TRBV7-2	many	.	TRBJ2-3	TGTGCCAGCAGCTTAGTTGGAGTTTCTGTCACAGATACGCAGTATTTT	CASSLVGVSVTDTQYF
TRBV4-1	few	.	TRBJ2-5	TGCGCCAGCAGCCAAGATAGGGCCCCCGGGGAGACCCAGTACTTC	CASSQDRAPGETQYF
TRBV7-7	.	.	TRBJ2-6	TGTGCCAGCAGCCCCGGGACCTCCAACTCTGGGGCCAACGTCCTGACTTTC	CASSPGTSNSGANVLTF
TRBV7-8	few	.	TRBJ1-4	TGTGCCAGCAGCTCGAACAGGGTCGGGGGAGAAAAACTGTTTTTT	CASSSNRVGGEKLFF
TRBV4-3	.	.	TRBJ2-2	TGCGCCAGCAGCCAAGGACTAGACCGCGCCGGGGAGCTGTTTTTT	CASSQGLDRAGELFF
TRBV7-2	many	.	TRBJ2-1	TGTGCCAGCAGCCGTAACTCCTACAATGAGCAGTTCTTC	CASSRNSYNEQFF
TRBV6-5	.	.	TRBJ2-6	TGTGCCAGCAGTTACTTGACCGGGACCAGAGTCTCTGGGGCCAACGTCCTGACTTTC	CASSYLTGTRVSGANVLTF
TRBV24-1	few	.	TRBJ2-2	TGTGCCACCAGTGATTATGCCGGGGAGCTGTTTTTT	CATSDYAGELFF
TRBV5-4	few	TRBD1	TRBJ1-4	TGTGCCAGCAGCGTACAGGGGGCGCTTGAAAAACTGTTTTTT	CASSVQGALEKLFF
TRBV5-1	.	TRBD1	TRBJ2-1	TGCGCCAGCAGATATCTCGACAGGGGGCCCTACAATGAGCAGTTCTTC	CASRYLDRGPYNEQFF
TRBV7-8	few	.	TRBJ1-2	TGTGCCAGCAGCCAAGAGGGGGGCGCAGGCAACTATGGCTACACCTTC	CASSQEGGAGNYGYTF
TRBV4-3	few	.	TRBJ1-6	TGCGCCAGCAGCCAAGCCTCAGCTTATAATTCACCCCTCCACTTT	CASSQASAYNSPLHF
TRBV4-1	few	TRBD1	TRBJ1-2	TGCGCCAGCAGCCAAGATACAGGGGGCTACTATGGCTACACCTTC	CASSQDTGGYYGYTF
TRBV19	few	.	TRBJ1-1	TGTGCCAGCATCTCGTCGGGGTTGAACACTGAAGCTTTCTTT	CASISSGLNTEAFF
TRBV28	.	.	TRBJ2-5	TGTGCCAGCAGTTTGGACGAGCCAGTTTTAGAGACCCAGTACTTC	CASSLDEPVLETQYF
TRBV5-6	few	.	TRBJ2-1	TGTGCCAGCAGCTTGGATGTAGACAGGCCTCGACACAATGAGCAGTTCTTC	CASSLDVDRPRHNEQFF
TRBV20-1	.	.	TRBJ1-5	TGCAGTGCTAGAGATCGTTTAGGGGGTGGCTATCAGCCCCAGCATTTT	CSARDRLGGGYQPQHF
TRBV12-3/TRBV12-4	.	TRBD1	TRBJ2-1	TGTGCCAGCAGTTTCAGGGGGTGGGAGCAGTTCTTC	CASSFRGWEQFF
TRBV5-6	.	.	TRBJ2-1	TGTGCCAGCAGCTCTGCTAGCGCCCTGAGGTACAATGAGCAGTTCTTC	CASSSASALRYNEQFF
TRBV28	few	.	TRBJ1-2	TGTGCCCTTTGGAATAGCTATGGCTACACCTTC	CALWNSYGYTF
TRBV6-1	.	.	TRBJ2-1	TGTGCCAGCAGTCTACAGGGTTCGCCGGGCAATGAGCAGTTCTTC	CASSLQGSPGNEQFF
TRBV11-2	.	TRBD2	TRBJ2-5	TGTGCCAGCAGCGCCGGGACTAGAGCTGGGACCCAGTACTTC	CASSAGTRAGTQYF
TRBV6-2/TRBV6-3	.	TRBD1	TRBJ2-7	TGTGCCAGCAGATCCATGCAGGGGGCGCGCCACGAGCAGTACTTC	CASRSMQGARHEQYF
TRBV5-6	few	TRBD1	TRBJ2-7	TGTGCCAGCAGCTTGTCAGCAGGGGGCGGCGAGCAGTACTTC	CASSLSAGGGEQYF
TRBV7-2	.	.	TRBJ2-5	TGTGCCAGCAGCTTAGACGGGACAAGTTATTTC	CASSLDGTSYF
TRBV24-1	.	TRBD2	TRBJ2-1	TGTGCCACCAGTGGTCGACTAGCGCAAAATGAGCAGTTCTTC	CATSGRLAQNEQFF
TRBV7-2	.	.	TRBJ1-1	TGTGCCAGCAGCTTTGTCTTGACTGAAGCTTTCTTT	CASSFVLTEAFF
TRBV7-2	few	TRBD2	TRBJ2-3	TGTGCCAGCAGCTTGACTAGCGCCCGCACAGATACGCAGTATTTT	CASSLTSARTDTQYF
TRBV6-1	.	.	TRBJ2-1	TGTGCCGTCAAGGAGACAGGGAGGTCCTACAATGAGCAGTTCTTC	CAVKETGRSYNEQFF
TRBV6-6	.	TRBD2	TRBJ2-7	TGTGCCAACGAAGATAGGGCTAGCGGGAGCTACGAGCAGTACTTC	CANEDRASGSYEQYF
TRBV6-6	.	TRBD1	TRBJ1-1	TGTGCCAGCAGAAGAACAGGGGGATCGGGCACTGAAGCTTTCTTT	CASRRTGGSGTEAFF
TRBV18	.	.	TRBJ2-7	TGTGCCAGCTCACCACCTCACAGTTACTACGAGCAGTACTTC	CASSPPHSYYEQYF
TRBV7-2	few	.	TRBJ2-1	TGTGCCAGCAGCTTCAAAGGTTTGCGGTATTTTAATGAGCAGTTCTTC	CASSFKGLRYFNEQFF
TRBV2	.	.	TRBJ2-5	TGTGCCAGCAGTGAATGGGCAGCAGAGACCCAGTACTTC	CASSEWAAETQYF